A single sample gave rise to the 9 T cell receptor beta chains below, sequenced in a study of T-cell reconstitution after alpha-beta-depleted transplantation in children. During its preparation, the TCRbeta library received unique molecular identifiers. TCRdb recomputed calls from the PCR reads with MiXCR, one row per CDR3 protein. The profile shows around 400,000 distinct CDR3 sequences, about 11% of them singletons. The input for sequencing was PBMCs from the stem cell graft donor, taken from the stem cell graft. These receptors all stem from a human donor who donated a stem cell graft to a child with acute myeloid leukemia.

This clonotype was picked up a small number of times. CDR3 amino acids: CASSSTMGFGDEQYF. The DNA of the CDR3 is TGTGCCAGCAGCTCCACAATGGGGTTTGGGGACGAGCAGTACTTC. The rearrangement joins TRBV5-5 to TRBJ2-7, with no clear D. The germline V and J ends were trimmed by 3 bases and 5 bases, with 18 bases remaining between them. CDR1 and CDR2 from the germline V gene are SGHKS and YYEKEE (reference sequence). The CDR3 has 15 residues.

This clonotype was seen a handful of times. The rearrangement links TRBV27 to TRBJ2-1, with D possibly matching TRBD2 (6 bases). Trimming left V 0 bases short and J 6 bases short, with 12 bases between. The germline gives CDR1 MNHEY, CDR2 SMNVEV (reference sequence). This CDR3 is built from 15 residues. The CDR3 region has the DNA TGTGCCAGCAGTTTATCAGGAGGGCCGTTCAATGAGCAGTTCTTC. Translation gives CASSLSGGPFNEQFF.

There are a few counts of this clonotype. The chain has TRBV4-1 and TRBJ2-1, with 10 positions matching TRBD1. Per germline, CDR1 MGHRA and CDR2 YSYEKL. The V and J ends lost 2 bases and 5 bases, in that order; junction bases with no gene match: 3. CDR3 length: 15 residues. The CDR3 protein is CASSQYGTGDNEQFF. The CDR3 DNA reads TGCGCCAGCAGCCAATACGGGACAGGGGACAATGAGCAGTTCTTC.

The genes are TRBV5-1 and TRBJ1-1; D is perhaps TRBD1 (6 bases). The V gene's germline CDR1 is SGHRS and CDR2 YFSETQ. This CDR3 comprises 15 residues. V gave up 4 bases and J gave up 0 bases, with 13 bases separating them. The CDR3 sequence is CASSPARGMNTEAFF. The CDR3 DNA follows: TGCGCCAGCAGCCCGGCGAGGGGGATGAACACTGAAGCTTTCTTT. Filled out from reference TRBV5-1 and TRBJ1-1, the complete variable domain reads KAGVTQTPRYLIKTRGQQVTLSCSPISGHRSVSWYQQTPGQGLQFLFEYFSETQRNKGNFPGRFSGRQFSNSRSEMNVSTLELGDSALYLCASSPARGMNTEAFFGQGTRLTVV.

Only a few counts were recorded for this clonotype. The chain combines TRBV5-1 with TRBJ2-2; 7 bases are shared with TRBD1. V shed 4 bases, J shed 0 bases, and the junction held 6 bases outside the gene matches. This CDR3 spans 16 amino acids. Germline CDR1 SGHRS, CDR2 YFSETQ. DNA of the CDR3: TGCGCCAGCAGCGAGGACAGGCCCTCGAACACCGGGGAGCTGTTTTTT. Its translation: CASSEDRPSNTGELFF.

This clonotype was observed at least ten times. The chain is built from TRBV6-5 and TRBJ2-5, with D perhaps TRBD2 (6 bases). Germline CDR1 and CDR2: MNHEY and SVGAGI. This CDR3 has 16 residues. With 0 bases removed from V and 3 bases from J, the gap between germline ends came to 14 bases. Written as DNA, the CDR3 is TGTGCCAGCAGTTACTCGACGGGTTGGGGGGAAGAGACCCAGTACTTC. This sequence encodes CASSYSTGWGEETQYF.

The chain links TRBV5-1 to TRBJ2-2; D possibly corresponds to TRBD1 (6 bases). Trimming took off 3 bases at V and 4 bases at J, with 13 bases between the two ends. Germline CDR1 reads SGHRS; CDR2 reads YFSETQ. The CDR3 covers 15 residues. The CDR3 sequence: CASSSGQSSTGELFF. The CDR3 DNA sequence: TGCGCCAGCAGCTCCGGACAGTCGAGCACCGGGGAGCTGTTTTTT. Full variable domain (outside the CDR3, taken from reference TRBV5-1 and TRBJ2-2): KAGVTQTPRYLIKTRGQQVTLSCSPISGHRSVSWYQQTPGQGLQFLFEYFSETQRNKGNFPGRFSGRQFSNSRSEMNVSTLELGDSALYLCASSSGQSSTGELFFGEGSRLTVL.

This clonotype was counted a few times. This chain links TRBV6-2 or TRBV6-3 with TRBJ2-5; D unresolved. Germline-derived CDR1 and CDR2 are MNHEY and SVGEGT. The CDR3 loop spans 14 amino acids. The V end was cut by 5 bases, the J end by 7 bases, with 17 bases between. The CDR3 DNA reads as TGTGCCAGCAGTCTTCCGACCAGAACGTGGACCCAGTACTTC. The encoded protein is CASSLPTRTWTQYF.

This clonotype has more than one count but fewer than ten. In DNA, the CDR3 is TGCAGTGCTAGACGGGCCGTTCCATTTAGTACAGATACGCAGTATTTT. This translates into CSARRAVPFSTDTQYF. V gene TRBV20-1 combines with J gene TRBJ2-3; D is ambiguous. Germline lookup yields CDR1 DFQATT and CDR2 SNEGSKA (reference sequence). The ends were cut back, 2 bases at V and 3 bases at J, with 18 bases in the middle. The CDR3 extends over 16 amino acids.